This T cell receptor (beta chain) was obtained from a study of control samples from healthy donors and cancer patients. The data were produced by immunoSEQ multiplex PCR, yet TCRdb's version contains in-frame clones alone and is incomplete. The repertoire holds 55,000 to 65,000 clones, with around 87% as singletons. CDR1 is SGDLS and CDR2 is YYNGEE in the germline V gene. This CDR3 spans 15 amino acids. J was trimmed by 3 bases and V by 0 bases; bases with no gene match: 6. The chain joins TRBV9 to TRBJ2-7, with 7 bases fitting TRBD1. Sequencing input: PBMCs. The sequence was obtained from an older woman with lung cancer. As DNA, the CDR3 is TGTGCCAGCAGCGTAGGACAGGGTGGCGGCTACGAGCAGTACTTC. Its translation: CASSVGQGGGYEQYF.